This TCR beta chain was sequenced for a study of patients with pleural tuberculosis. Between the trimmed V and J ends, which lost 2 bases and 0 bases, there was a span of 9 bases. The length of the CDR3 is 15 residues. The germline V gene encodes CDR1 SGDLS and CDR2 YYNGEE. TCRdb reprocessed the reads with MiXCR, giving one entry per CDR3 protein. The sample holds around 54,000 distinct CDR3 sequences; 6% to 9.5% are singletons and the top ten take 16%. This clonotype was seen a handful of times. The V gene is TRBV9, the J gene TRBJ2-1; D uncertain. This TCR derives from a human donor with pleural tuberculosis. The CDR3 sequence is CASSVIGNSYNEQFF. The CDR3 coding sequence is TGTGCCAGCAGCGTCATAGGGAACTCCTACAATGAGCAGTTCTTC. Drawing the rest from reference TRBV9 and TRBJ2-1, the complete variable domain is DSGVTQTPKHLITATGQRVTLRCSPRSGDLSVYWYQQSLDQGLQFLIQYYNGEERAKGNILERFSAQQFPDLHSELNLSSLELGDSALYFCASSVIGNSYNEQFFGPGTRLTVL.